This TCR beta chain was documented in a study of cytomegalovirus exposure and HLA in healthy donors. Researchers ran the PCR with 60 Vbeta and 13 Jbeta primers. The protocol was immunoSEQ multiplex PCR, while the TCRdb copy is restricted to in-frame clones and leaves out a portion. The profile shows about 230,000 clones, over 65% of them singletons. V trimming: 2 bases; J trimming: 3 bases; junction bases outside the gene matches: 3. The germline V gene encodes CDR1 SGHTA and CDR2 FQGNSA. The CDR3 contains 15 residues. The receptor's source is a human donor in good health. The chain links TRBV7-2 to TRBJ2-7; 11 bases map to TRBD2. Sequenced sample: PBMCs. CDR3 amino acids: CASSLTLAGDYEQYF. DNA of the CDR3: TGTGCCAGCAGCTTAACACTAGCGGGGGACTACGAGCAGTACTTC.